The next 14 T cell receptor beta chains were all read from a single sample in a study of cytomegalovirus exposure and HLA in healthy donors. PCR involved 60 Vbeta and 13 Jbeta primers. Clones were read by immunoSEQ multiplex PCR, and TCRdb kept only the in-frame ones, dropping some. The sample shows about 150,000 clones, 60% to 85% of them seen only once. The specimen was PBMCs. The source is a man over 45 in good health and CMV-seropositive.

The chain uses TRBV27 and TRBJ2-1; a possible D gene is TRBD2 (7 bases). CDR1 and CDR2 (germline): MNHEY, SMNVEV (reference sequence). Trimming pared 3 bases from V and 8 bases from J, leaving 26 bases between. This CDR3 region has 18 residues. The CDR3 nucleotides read TGTGCCAGCAGTTTTGAGGCTAGCGGCTGGGGGGGCTCCCATGAGCAGTTCTTC. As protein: CASSFEASGWGGSHEQFF.

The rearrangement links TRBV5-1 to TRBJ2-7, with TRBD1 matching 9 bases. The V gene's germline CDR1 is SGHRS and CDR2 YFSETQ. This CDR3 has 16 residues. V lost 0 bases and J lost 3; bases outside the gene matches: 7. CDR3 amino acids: CASSLVAGQGYYEQYF. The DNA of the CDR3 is TGCGCCAGCAGCTTGGTTGCAGGACAGGGGTACTACGAGCAGTACTTC.

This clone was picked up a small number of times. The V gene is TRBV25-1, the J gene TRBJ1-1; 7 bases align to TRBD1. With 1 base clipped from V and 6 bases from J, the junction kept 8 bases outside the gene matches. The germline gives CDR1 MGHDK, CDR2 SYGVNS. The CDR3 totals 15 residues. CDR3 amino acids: CASSEWDSDIAEAFF. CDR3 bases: TGTGCCAGCAGTGAATGGGACAGTGACATTGCTGAAGCTTTCTTT.

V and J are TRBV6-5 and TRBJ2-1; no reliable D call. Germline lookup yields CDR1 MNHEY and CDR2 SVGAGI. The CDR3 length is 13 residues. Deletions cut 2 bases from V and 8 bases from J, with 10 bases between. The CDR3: CASSYLRGDEQFF. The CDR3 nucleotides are TGTGCCAGCAGTTACCTTAGAGGCGATGAGCAGTTCTTC.

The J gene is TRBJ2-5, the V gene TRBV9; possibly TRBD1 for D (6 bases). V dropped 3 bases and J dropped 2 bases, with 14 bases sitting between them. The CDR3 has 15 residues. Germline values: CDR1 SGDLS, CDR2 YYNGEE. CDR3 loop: CASSGRGSGQETQYF. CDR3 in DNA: TGTGCCAGCAGCGGAAGGGGGTCAGGGCAAGAGACCCAGTACTTC.

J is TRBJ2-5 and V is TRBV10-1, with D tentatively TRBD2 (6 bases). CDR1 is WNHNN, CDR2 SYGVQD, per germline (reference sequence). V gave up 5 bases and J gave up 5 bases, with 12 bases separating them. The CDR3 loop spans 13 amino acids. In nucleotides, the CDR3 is TGCGCCAGCAGTCCCGGGACTGGGGAGACCCAGTACTTC. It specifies CASSPGTGETQYF.

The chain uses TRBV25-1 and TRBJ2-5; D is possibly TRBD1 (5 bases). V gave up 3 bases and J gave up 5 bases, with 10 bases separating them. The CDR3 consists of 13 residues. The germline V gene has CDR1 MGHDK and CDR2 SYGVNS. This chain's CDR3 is CASSDAGYETQYF. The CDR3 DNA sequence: TGTGCCAGCAGTGATGCAGGGTACGAGACCCAGTACTTC.

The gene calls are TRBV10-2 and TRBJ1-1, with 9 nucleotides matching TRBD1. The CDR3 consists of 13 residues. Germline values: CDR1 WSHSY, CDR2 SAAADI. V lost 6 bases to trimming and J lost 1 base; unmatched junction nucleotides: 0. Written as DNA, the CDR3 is TGCGCCAGCAGGGGACAGGGGAACACTGAAGCTTTCTTT. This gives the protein CASRGQGNTEAFF.

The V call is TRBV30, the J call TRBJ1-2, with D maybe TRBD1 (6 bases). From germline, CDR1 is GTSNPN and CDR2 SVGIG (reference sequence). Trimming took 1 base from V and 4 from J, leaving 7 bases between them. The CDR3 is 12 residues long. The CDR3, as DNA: TGTGCCTGGAGTGGGGACACCTATGGCTACACCTTC. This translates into CAWSGDTYGYTF.

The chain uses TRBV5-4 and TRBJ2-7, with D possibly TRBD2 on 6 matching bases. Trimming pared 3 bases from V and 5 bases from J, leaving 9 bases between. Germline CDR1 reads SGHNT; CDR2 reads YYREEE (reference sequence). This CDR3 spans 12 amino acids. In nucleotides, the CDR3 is TGTGCCAGCAGCTCCCGCGGGGACGAGCAGTACTTC. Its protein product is CASSSRGDEQYF.

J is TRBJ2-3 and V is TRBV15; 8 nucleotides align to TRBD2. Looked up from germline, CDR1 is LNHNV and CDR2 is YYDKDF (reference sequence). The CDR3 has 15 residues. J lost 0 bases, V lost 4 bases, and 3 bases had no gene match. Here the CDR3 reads CATSKLAESTDTQYF. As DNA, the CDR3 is TGTGCCACCAGCAAACTAGCGGAGAGCACAGATACGCAGTATTTT. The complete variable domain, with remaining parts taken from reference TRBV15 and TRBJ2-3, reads DAMVIQNPRYQVTQFGKPVTLSCSQTLNHNVMYWYQQKSSQAPKLLFHYYDKDFNNEADTPDNFQSRRPNTSFCFLDIRSPGLGDTAMYLCATSKLAESTDTQYFGPGTRLTVL.

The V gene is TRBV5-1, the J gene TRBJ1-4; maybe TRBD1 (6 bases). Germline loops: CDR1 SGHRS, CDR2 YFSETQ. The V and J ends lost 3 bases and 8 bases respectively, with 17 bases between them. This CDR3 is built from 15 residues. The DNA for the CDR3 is TGCGCCAGCAGCTCCGTGCGTGGGGGCGAGGAAAAACTGTTTTTT. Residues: CASSSVRGGEEKLFF.

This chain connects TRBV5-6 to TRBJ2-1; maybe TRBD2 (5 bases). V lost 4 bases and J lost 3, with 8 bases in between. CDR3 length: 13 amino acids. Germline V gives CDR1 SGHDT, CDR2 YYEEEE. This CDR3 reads CASSGLNYNEQFF. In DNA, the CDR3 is TGTGCCAGCAGCGGACTGAACTACAATGAGCAGTTCTTC.

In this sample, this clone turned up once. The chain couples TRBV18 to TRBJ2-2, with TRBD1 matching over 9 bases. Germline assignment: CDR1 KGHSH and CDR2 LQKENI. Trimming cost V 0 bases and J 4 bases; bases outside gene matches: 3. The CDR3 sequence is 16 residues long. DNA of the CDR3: TGTGCCAGCTCACCACCGAGGACAGGGGCCACCGGGGAGCTGTTTTTT. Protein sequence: CASSPPRTGATGELFF.